Listed below are T cell receptor beta chains from one sample, sequenced in a study of blood T cell repertoires in COVID-19. Sequencing was performed with immunoSEQ multiplex PCR; in TCRdb, only in-frame clones are kept and a portion is missing. The sample has 400,000 to 450,000 clones, around 89% seen once; the top ten hold 10% to 15%. Sequenced sample: peripheral blood. The receptors here all came from a woman in her 50s with COVID-19, enrolled during active disease. CDR3s include the opening cysteine and the closing phenylalanine or tryptophan. The order of the fields is J gene, V gene, clone size, D gene, CDR3 DNA, CDR3 protein. The D gene is left open where the match is weak. A clone size is listed for some rows: how often the clone was seen (once, few, many), or a class if it is expanded.

TRBJ2-1 | TRBV24-1 | once | - | TGTGCCACCAGTGGGCGTGTAGGGGGCTCCTACAATGAGCAGTTCTTC | CATSGRVGGSYNEQFF
TRBJ1-6 | TRBV7-3 | - | - | TGTGCCAGCAGCTTCCGACGGGATCCCCAAACCTATAATTCACCCCTCCACTTT | CASSFRRDPQTYNSPLHF
TRBJ1-1 | TRBV19 | - | - | TGTGCCAGTAGTATAGCATCCACTGAAGCTTTCTTT | CASSIASTEAFF
TRBJ2-2 | TRBV25-1 | - | - | TGTGCCAGCAGAAAGACATCGAACACCGGGGAGCTGTTTTTT | CASRKTSNTGELFF
TRBJ1-2 | TRBV12-5 | - | TRBD1 | TGTGCTAGTGGTTGGACGGGACAGATCGACGGCTACACCTTC | CASGWTGQIDGYTF
TRBJ1-2 | TRBV4-2 | - | - | TGTGCCAGCAGCCAAGTTAAGACCAGGGCCCCCGGGGGCTATGGCTACACCTTC | CASSQVKTRAPGGYGYTF
TRBJ1-6 | TRBV19 | - | TRBD1 | TGTGCCAGAACTAACAGGGGCCGGAATTCACCCCTCCACTTT | CARTNRGRNSPLHF
TRBJ2-3 | TRBV15 | once | - | TGTGCCACTTCGAAGGACAGGAGGGGAGATACGCAGTATTTT | CATSKDRRGDTQYF
TRBJ1-2 | TRBV19 | - | - | TGTGCCAGTAAGGGGCTTGGGGGCCACATCTATGGCTACACCTTC | CASKGLGGHIYGYTF
TRBJ2-2 | TRBV6-4 | - | - | TGTGCCAGCAGCGCGACAGCCAACACCGGGGAGCTGTTTTTT | CASSATANTGELFF
TRBJ1-1 | TRBV4-1 | - | TRBD1 | TGCGCCAGCAGCCAAGGAGGGGGCAACACTGAAGCTTTCTTT | CASSQGGGNTEAFF